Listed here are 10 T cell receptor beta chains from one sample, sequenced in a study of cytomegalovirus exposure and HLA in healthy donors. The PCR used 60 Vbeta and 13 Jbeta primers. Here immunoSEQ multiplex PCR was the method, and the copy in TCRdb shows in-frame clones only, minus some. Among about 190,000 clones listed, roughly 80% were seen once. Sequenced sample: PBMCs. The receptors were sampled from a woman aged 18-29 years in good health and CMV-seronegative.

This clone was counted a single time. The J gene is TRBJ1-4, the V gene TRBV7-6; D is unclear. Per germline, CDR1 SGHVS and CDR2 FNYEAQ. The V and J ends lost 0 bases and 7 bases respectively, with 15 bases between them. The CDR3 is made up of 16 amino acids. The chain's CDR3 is CASSLAPGSGVEKLFF. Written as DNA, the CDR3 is TGTGCCAGCAGCTTAGCGCCGGGGAGTGGTGTTGAAAAACTGTTTTTT.

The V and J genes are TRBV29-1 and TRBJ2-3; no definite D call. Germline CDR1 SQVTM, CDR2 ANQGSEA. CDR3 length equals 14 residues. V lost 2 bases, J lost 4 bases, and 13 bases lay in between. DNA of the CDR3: TGCAGCGTTGAATTGGCGGTTGGCTCAGATACGCAGTATTTT. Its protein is CSVELAVGSDTQYF.

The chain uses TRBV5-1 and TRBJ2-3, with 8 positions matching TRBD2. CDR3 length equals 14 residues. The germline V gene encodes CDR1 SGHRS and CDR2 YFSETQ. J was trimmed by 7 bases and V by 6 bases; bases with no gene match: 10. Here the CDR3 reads CASKPGLGGNTQYF. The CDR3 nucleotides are TGCGCCAGCAAGCCGGGACTAGGGGGGAATACGCAGTATTTT.

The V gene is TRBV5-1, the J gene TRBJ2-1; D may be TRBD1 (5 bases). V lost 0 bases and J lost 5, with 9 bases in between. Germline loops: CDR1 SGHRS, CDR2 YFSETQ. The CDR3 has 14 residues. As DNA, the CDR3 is TGCGCCAGCAGCTTGGTCCAGGGCGACAATGAGCAGTTCTTC. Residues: CASSLVQGDNEQFF.

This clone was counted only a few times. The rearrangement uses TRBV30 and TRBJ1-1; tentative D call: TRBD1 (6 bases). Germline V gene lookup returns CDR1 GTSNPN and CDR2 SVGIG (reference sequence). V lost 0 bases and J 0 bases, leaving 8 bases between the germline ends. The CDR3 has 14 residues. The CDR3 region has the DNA TGTGCCTGGAGTGTCGACAGGTTGAACACTGAAGCTTTCTTT. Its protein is CAWSVDRLNTEAFF.

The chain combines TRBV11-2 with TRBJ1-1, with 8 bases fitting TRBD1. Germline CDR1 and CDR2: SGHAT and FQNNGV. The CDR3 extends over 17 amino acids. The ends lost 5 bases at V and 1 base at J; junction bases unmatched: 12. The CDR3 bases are TGTGCCAGCAGCCCCTACGACAGGGGTTCTCGGAACACTGAAGCTTTCTTT. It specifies CASSPYDRGSRNTEAFF. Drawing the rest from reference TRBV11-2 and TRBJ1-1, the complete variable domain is EAGVAQSPRYKIIEKRQSVAFWCNPISGHATLYWYQQILGQGPKLLIQFQNNGVVDDSQLPKDRFSAERLKGVDSTLKIQPAKLEDSAVYLCASSPYDRGSRNTEAFFGQGTRLTVV.

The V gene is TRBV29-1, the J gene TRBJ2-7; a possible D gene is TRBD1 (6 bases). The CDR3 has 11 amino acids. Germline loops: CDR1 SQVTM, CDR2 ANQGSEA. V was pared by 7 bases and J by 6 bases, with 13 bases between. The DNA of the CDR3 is TGCAGCGCCACGGACAGATCCGAGCAGTACTTC. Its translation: CSATDRSEQYF.

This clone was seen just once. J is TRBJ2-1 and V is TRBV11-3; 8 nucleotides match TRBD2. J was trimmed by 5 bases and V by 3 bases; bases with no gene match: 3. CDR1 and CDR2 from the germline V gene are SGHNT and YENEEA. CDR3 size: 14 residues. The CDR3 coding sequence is TGTGCCAGCAGCTTCCGGGGACTAGACAATGAGCAGTTCTTC. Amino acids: CASSFRGLDNEQFF. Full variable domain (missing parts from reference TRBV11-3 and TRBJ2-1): EAGVVQSPRYKIIEKKQPVAFWCNPISGHNTLYWYLQNLGQGPELLIRYENEEAVDDSQLPKDRFSAERLKGVDSTLKIQPAELGDSAVYLCASSFRGLDNEQFFGPGTRLTVL.

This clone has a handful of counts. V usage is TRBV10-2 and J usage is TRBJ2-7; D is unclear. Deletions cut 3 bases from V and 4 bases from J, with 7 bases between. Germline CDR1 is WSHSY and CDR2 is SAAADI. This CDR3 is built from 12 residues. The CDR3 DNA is TGCGCCAGCAGTGACGGTCGGTACGAGCAGTACTTC. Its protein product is CASSDGRYEQYF.

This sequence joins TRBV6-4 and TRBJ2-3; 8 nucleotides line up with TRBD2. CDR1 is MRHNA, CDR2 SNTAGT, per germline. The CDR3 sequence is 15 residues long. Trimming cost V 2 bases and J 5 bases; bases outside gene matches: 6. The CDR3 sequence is CASSDGPAGVDTQYF. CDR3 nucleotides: TGTGCCAGCAGTGACGGCCCAGCGGGGGTAGATACGCAGTATTTT.